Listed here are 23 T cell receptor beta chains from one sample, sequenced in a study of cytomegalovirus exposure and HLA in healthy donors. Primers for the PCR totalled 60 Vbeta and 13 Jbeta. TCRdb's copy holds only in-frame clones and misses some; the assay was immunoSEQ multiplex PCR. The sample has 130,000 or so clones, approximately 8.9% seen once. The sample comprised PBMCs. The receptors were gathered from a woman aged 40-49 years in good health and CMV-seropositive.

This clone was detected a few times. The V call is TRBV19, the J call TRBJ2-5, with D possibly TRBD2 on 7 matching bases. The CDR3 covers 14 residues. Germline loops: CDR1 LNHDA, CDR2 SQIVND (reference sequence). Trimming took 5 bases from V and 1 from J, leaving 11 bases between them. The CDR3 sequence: CASSEGGGQETQYF. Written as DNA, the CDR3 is TGTGCCAGTAGTGAAGGGGGGGGCCAAGAGACCCAGTACTTC.

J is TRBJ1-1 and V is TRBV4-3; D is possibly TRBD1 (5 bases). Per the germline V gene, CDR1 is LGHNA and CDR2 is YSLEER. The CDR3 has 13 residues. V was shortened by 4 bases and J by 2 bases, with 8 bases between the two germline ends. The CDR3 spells CASSRDRNTEAFF. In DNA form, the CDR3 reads TGCGCCAGCAGCCGCGACAGAAACACTGAAGCTTTCTTT.

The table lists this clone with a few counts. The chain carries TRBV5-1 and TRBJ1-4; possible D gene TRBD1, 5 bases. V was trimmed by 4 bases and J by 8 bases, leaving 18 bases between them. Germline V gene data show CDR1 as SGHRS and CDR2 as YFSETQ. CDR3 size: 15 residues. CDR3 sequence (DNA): TGCGCCAGCAGCCCCGGGGGGACGATTGGGGAAAAACTGTTTTTT. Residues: CASSPGGTIGEKLFF.

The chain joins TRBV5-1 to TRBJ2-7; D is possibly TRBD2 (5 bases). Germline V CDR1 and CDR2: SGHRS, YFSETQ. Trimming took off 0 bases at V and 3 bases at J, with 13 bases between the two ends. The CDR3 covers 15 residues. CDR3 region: CASSLAGLSGYEQYF. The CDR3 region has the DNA TGCGCCAGCAGCTTGGCCGGGCTAAGCGGCTACGAGCAGTACTTC.

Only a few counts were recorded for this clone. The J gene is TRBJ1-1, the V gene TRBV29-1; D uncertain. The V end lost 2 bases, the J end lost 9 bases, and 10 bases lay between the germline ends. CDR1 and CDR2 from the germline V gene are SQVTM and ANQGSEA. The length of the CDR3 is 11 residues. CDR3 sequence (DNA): TGCAGCGTTGAAAACAATGGCAAAGCTTTCTTT. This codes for CSVENNGKAFF.

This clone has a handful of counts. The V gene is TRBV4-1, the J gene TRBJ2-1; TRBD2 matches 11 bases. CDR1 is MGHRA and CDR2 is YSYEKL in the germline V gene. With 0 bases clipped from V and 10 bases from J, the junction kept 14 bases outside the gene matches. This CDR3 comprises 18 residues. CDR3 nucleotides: TGCGCCAGCAGCCAAGACGCCCGACTAGCGGGGACACTCCGGGAGCAGTTCTTC. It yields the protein CASSQDARLAGTLREQFF.

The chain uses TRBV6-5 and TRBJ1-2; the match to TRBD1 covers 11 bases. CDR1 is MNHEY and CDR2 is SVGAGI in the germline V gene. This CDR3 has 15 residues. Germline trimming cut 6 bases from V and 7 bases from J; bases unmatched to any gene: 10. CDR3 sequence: CASRTEGTGGSGYTF. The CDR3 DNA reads TGTGCCAGCAGAACCGAAGGGACAGGGGGAAGTGGCTACACCTTC.

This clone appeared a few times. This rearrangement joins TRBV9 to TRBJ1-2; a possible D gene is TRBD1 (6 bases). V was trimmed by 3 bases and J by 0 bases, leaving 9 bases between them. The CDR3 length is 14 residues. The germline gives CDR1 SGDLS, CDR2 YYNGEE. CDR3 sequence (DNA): TGTGCCAGCAGCGGTGGACAGACTAACTATGGCTACACCTTC. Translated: CASSGGQTNYGYTF.

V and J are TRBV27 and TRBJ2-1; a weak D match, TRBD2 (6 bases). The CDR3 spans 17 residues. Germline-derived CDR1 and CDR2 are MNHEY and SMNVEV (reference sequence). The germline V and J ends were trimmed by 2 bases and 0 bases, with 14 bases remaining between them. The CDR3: CASSLRLMGGSYNEQFF. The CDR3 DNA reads TGTGCCAGCAGTTTACGGTTAATGGGAGGCTCCTACAATGAGCAGTTCTTC.

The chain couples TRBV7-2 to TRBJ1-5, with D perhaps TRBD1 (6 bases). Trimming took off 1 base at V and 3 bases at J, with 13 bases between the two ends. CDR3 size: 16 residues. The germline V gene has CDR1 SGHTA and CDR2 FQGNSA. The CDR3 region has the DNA TGTGCCAGCAGCTTAGACGGCAGGGGTCCCAATCAGCCCCAGCATTTT. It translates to CASSLDGRGPNQPQHF.

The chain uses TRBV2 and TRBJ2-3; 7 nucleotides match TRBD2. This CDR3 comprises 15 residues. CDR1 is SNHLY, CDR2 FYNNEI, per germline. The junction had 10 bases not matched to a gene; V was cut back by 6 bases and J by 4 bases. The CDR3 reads CASSPWSGVSDTQYF. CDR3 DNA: TGTGCCAGCAGCCCCTGGAGCGGGGTCTCAGATACGCAGTATTTT.

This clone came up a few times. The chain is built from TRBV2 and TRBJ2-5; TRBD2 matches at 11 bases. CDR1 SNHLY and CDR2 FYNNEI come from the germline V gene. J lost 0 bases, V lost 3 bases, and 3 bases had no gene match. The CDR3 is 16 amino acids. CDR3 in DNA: TGTGCCAGCAGTGAGGCTAGCGGGGGGTACCAAGAGACCCAGTACTTC. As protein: CASSEASGGYQETQYF.

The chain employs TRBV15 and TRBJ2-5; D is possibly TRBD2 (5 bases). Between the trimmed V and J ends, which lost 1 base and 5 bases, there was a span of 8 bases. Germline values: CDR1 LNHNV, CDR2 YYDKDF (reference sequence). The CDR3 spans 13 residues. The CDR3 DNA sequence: TGTGCCACCAGCAGAGGAGGGTTGGAGACCCAGTACTTC. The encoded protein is CATSRGGLETQYF.

CDR3 in DNA: TGTGCCAGCTCATCCGGGACAGGGAAAGATGGCTACACCTTC. As protein: CASSSGTGKDGYTF. The V gene is TRBV18, the J gene TRBJ1-2, with 9 nucleotides matching TRBD1. Germline loops: CDR1 KGHSH, CDR2 LQKENI. The CDR3 extends over 14 amino acids. V lost 5 bases to trimming and J lost 6 bases; unmatched junction nucleotides: 7.

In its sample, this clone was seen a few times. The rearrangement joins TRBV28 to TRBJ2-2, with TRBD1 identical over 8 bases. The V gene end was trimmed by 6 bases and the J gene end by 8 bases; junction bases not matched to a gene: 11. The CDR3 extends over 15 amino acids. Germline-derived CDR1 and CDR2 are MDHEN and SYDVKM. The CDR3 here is CASSTTGERIGELFF. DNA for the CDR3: TGTGCCAGCAGCACGACAGGGGAGCGGATTGGGGAGCTGTTTTTT.

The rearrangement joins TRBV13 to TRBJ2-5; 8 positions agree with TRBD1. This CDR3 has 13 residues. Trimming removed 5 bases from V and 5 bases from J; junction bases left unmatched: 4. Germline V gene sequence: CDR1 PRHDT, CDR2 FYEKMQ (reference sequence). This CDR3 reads CASSHRQGETQYF. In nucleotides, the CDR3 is TGTGCCAGCAGCCATCGACAGGGGGAGACCCAGTACTTC. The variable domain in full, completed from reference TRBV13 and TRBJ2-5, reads AAGVIQSPRHLIKEKRETATLKCYPIPRHDTVYWYQQGPGQDPQFLISFYEKMQSDKGSIPDRFSAQQFSDYHSELNMSSLELGDSALYFCASSHRQGETQYFGPGTRLLVL.

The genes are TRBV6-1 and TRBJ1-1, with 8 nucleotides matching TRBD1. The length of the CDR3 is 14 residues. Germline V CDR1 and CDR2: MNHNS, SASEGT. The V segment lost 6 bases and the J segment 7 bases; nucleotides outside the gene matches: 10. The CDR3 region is CASRVDQGAVEAFF. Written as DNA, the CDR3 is TGTGCCAGCAGGGTTGATCAGGGGGCCGTTGAAGCTTTCTTT.

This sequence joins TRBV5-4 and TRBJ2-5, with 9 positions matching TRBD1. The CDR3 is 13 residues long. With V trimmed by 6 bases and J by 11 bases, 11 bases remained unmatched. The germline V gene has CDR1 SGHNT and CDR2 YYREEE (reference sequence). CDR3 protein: CASTPPTGGQQYF. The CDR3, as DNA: TGTGCCAGCACTCCGCCCACAGGGGGCCAGCAGTACTTC.

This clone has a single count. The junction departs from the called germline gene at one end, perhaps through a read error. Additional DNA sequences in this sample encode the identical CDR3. This CDR3 reads CASSVKGDYNSPLHF. As DNA, the CDR3 is TGCGCCAGCAGCGTGAAGGGGGACTATAATTCCCCCCTCCACTTT. This chain links TRBV5-1 with TRBJ1-6, with D maybe TRBD1 (6 bases). CDR1 SGHRS and CDR2 YFSETQ come from the germline V gene. CDR3 size: 15 residues.

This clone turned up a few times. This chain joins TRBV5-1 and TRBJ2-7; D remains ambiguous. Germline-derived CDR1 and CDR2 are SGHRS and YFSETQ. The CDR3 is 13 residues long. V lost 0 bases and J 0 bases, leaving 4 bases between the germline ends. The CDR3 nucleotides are TGCGCCAGCAGCTTGGACATCTCCTACGAGCAGTACTTC. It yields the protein CASSLDISYEQYF.

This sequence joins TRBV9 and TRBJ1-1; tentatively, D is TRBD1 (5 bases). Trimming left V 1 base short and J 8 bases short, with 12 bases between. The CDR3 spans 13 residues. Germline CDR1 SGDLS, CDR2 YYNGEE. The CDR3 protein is CASSVLGLGEAFF. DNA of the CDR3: TGTGCCAGCAGCGTATTGGGGCTTGGAGAAGCTTTCTTT.

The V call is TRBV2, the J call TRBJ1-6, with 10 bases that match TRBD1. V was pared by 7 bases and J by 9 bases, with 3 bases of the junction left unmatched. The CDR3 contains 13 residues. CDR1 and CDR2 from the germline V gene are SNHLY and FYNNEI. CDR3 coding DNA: TGTGCCAGCACAGGGACAGGGGCTTCACCCCTCCACTTT. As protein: CASTGTGASPLHF.

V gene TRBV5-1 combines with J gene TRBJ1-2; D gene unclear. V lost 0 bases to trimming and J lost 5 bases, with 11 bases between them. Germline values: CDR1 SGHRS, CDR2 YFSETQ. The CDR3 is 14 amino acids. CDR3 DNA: TGCGCCAGCAGCTTGGCGGCGGGAAAATATGGCTACACCTTC. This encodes CASSLAAGKYGYTF.